This T cell receptor (beta chain) was found in a study of response to subunit inactivated influenza vaccine. The study, taken as a whole, reports: Seasonal influenza vaccination, on each occasion, was suggested by the authors to recruit few new T cells.

MiXCR was run by TCRdb on the RT-PCR reads, yielding one entry per CDR3 protein. This table holds hundreds of thousands of distinct CDR3 sequences, 10% to 11% found once. This clonotype showed up just a few times. Its antigen is not identified. CDR3 length equals 13 residues. Trimming cost V 8 bases and J 7 bases, with 15 bases left between them. The chain joins TRBV12-3 or TRBV12-4 to TRBJ1-5; possible D gene TRBD1, 6 bases. The sequencing used PBMCs from blood, collected 45 days after vaccination. The source of this sequence is a man aged 50-60 years who received an inactivated influenza vaccine. The CDR3 reads CASGGGLRQPQHF. The CDR3 DNA is TGTGCCAGCGGGGGGGGCCTCAGGCAGCCCCAGCATTTT.